This T cell receptor (beta chain) was sequenced during a study of CD8 T cells in Susac syndrome. As for the study in general: Active disease was present in more than five of the sequenced Susac syndrome patients, and remission in under 10. At the time of blood draw, patients with Susac syndrome were therapy-naive, receiving corticosteroids, or receiving intravenous immunoglobulin alone. Overall study results and limits: In its TCR sequencing and HLA analysis, the study acknowledged that the number of individuals was relatively small.

A word on this clonotype: The antigen remains unidentified.

Germline values: CDR1 SEHNR, CDR2 FQNEAQ (reference sequence). Losses at the gene ends were 5 bases for V and 5 bases for J; bases not matched to a gene: 12. This CDR3 spans 16 amino acids. Random hexamers served to reverse transcribe about 0.45 to 1 ug RNA. Amplification of the TCR beta CDR3 was carried out by immunoSEQ multiplex PCR, which spanned a total of 54 Vbeta and 13 Jbeta segments. Using its own MiXCR run on the immunoSEQ multiplex PCR reads, TCRdb lists one record per CDR3 protein. The sample yields about 140,000 distinct CDR3 sequences, 95% seen once. V and J are TRBV7-9 and TRBJ1-3; TRBD1 aligns across 7 bases. The sample was CD4+ T cells from PBMCs. The TCR was taken from a human donor with Susac syndrome. The CDR3, as DNA: TGTGCCAGCAGCCGATTATCGCCGGGACAGAGAAACACCATATATTTT. This codes for CASSRLSPGQRNTIYF.